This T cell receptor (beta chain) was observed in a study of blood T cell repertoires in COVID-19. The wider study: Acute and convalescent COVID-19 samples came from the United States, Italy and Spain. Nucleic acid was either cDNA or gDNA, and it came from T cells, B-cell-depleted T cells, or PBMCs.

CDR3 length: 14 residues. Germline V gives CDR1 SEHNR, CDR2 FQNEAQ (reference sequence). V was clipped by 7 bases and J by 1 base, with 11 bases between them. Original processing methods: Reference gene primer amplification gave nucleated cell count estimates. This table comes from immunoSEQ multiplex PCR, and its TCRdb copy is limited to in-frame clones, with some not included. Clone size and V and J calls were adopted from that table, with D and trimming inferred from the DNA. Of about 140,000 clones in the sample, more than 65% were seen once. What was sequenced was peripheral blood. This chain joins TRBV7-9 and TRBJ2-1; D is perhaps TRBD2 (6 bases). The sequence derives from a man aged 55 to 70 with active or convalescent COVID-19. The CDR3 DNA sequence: TGTGCCAGCAATTACGGGGGATCCTACAATGAGCAGTTCTTC. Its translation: CASNYGGSYNEQFF.